Listed below are T cell receptor beta chains from one sample, sequenced in a study of blood T cell repertoires in COVID-19. The assay was immunoSEQ multiplex PCR, and TCRdb's table has in-frame clones only and misses some. The table includes about 410,000 clones, roughly 90% detected once. The specimen sequenced was peripheral blood. The receptors derive from a woman in her 30s with active or convalescent COVID-19. CDR3s include the opening cysteine and the closing phenylalanine or tryptophan. The order of the fields is V gene, J gene, D gene, clone size, CDR3 protein, CDR3 DNA. D genes are given only for firm matches. Some rows mark clone size as missing; the rest say once, few, many or name a class of expanded clone.

V: TRBV2; J: TRBJ2-7; D: TRBD2; size: once; CDR3: CASSDSAGLALSYEQYF; DNA: TGTGCCAGCAGTGATTCGGCGGGACTAGCGCTTTCCTACGAGCAGTACTTC
V: TRBV5-6; J: TRBJ1-1; D: NA; size: NA; CDR3: CASRGTGANTEAFF; DNA: TGTGCCAGCAGGGGTACAGGCGCGAACACTGAAGCTTTCTTT
V: TRBV6-4; J: TRBJ1-5; D: NA; size: NA; CDR3: CASSGRGEDNQPQHF; DNA: TGTGCCAGCAGTGGGCGGGGGGAGGACAATCAGCCCCAGCATTTT
V: TRBV7-2; J: TRBJ2-5; D: NA; size: NA; CDR3: CASSLLTGKETQYF; DNA: TGTGCCAGCAGCTTATTGACGGGGAAAGAGACCCAGTACTTC
V: TRBV4-1; J: TRBJ1-2; D: TRBD1; size: NA; CDR3: CASSQDDRGTNYGYTF; DNA: TGCGCCAGCAGCCAAGATGACAGGGGAACTAACTATGGCTACACCTTC
V: TRBV9; J: TRBJ2-5; D: TRBD2; size: NA; CDR3: CASSVGAGGETQYF; DNA: TGTGCCAGCAGCGTAGGAGCGGGAGGGGAGACCCAGTACTTC
V: TRBV29-1; J: TRBJ2-1; D: NA; size: once; CDR3: CSVEDLPLVSYNEQFF; DNA: TGCAGCGTTGAAGATCTTCCCTTAGTAAGCTACAATGAGCAGTTCTTC
V: TRBV19; J: TRBJ2-7; D: TRBD1; size: NA; CDR3: CASSFGQGYEQYF; DNA: TGTGCCAGTAGTTTTGGACAGGGCTACGAGCAGTACTTC
V: TRBV7-2; J: TRBJ2-5; D: NA; size: NA; CDR3: CASSLPQPGETQYF; DNA: TGTGCCAGCAGCCTGCCCCAACCGGGGGAGACCCAGTACTTC
V: TRBV5-1; J: TRBJ2-1; D: TRBD1; size: few; CDR3: CASSWGQNNEQFF; DNA: TGCGCCAGCTCCTGGGGACAGAACAATGAGCAGTTCTTC
V: TRBV6-5; J: TRBJ1-6; D: NA; size: NA; CDR3: CASSPQQGWDSPLHF; DNA: TGTGCCAGCAGCCCCCAACAGGGTTGGGATTCACCCCTCCACTTT
V: TRBV4-2; J: TRBJ1-4; D: NA; size: NA; CDR3: CASSQDEGAGPATNEKLFF; DNA: TGTGCCAGCAGCCAAGATGAGGGAGCCGGGCCTGCAACTAATGAAAAACTGTTTTTT
V: TRBV10-2; J: TRBJ1-1; D: NA; size: NA; CDR3: CASSESIRGSTEAFF; DNA: TGCGCCAGCAGTGAGTCGATTAGGGGGAGCACTGAAGCTTTCTTT
V: TRBV20-1; J: TRBJ1-1; D: TRBD1; size: once; CDR3: CSARGTGEAFF; DNA: TGCAGTGCTAGAGGGACAGGAGAAGCTTTCTTT
V: TRBV27; J: TRBJ1-1; D: NA; size: NA; CDR3: CASSLSRNTEAFF; DNA: TGTGCCAGCAGTTTATCCAGGAACACTGAAGCTTTCTTT
V: TRBV30; J: TRBJ1-2; D: TRBD1; size: few; CDR3: CAWSNIPGQGNYGYTF; DNA: TGTGCCTGGAGCAATATACCGGGACAGGGTAACTATGGCTACACCTTC
V: TRBV19; J: TRBJ1-1; D: NA; size: once; CDR3: CASSDPQGYTEAFF; DNA: TGTGCCAGTAGTGACCCACAGGGTTATACTGAAGCTTTCTTT
V: TRBV2; J: TRBJ2-1; D: TRBD1; size: NA; CDR3: CASSEEGQHNEQFF; DNA: TGTGCCAGCAGTGAAGAGGGACAGCACAATGAGCAGTTCTTC
V: TRBV30; J: TRBJ1-2; D: NA; size: NA; CDR3: CAWSVLPDSYGYTF; DNA: TGTGCCTGGAGTGTACTCCCCGATAGCTATGGCTACACCTTC
V: TRBV29-1; J: TRBJ2-3; D: NA; size: NA; CDR3: CSVHRESTDTQYF; DNA: TGCAGCGTTCACAGGGAGAGTACAGATACGCAGTATTTT
V: TRBV27; J: TRBJ1-1; D: NA; size: NA; CDR3: CASSLSPGRWNTEAFF; DNA: TGTGCCAGCAGTTTATCCCCCGGGAGATGGAACACTGAAGCTTTCTTT
V: TRBV3-1/TRBV3-2; J: TRBJ2-5; D: TRBD2; size: NA; CDR3: CASSPFLGLAGGTQYF; DNA: TGTGCCAGCAGCCCGTTTTTAGGACTAGCGGGGGGGACCCAGTACTTC
V: TRBV20-1; J: TRBJ2-3; D: NA; size: NA; CDR3: CSAGETDTQYF; DNA: TGCAGTGCAGGGGAAACAGATACGCAGTATTTT
V: TRBV11-3; J: TRBJ2-3; D: TRBD1; size: NA; CDR3: CASSFGQGTDTQYF; DNA: TGTGCCAGCAGCTTCGGACAGGGCACAGATACGCAGTATTTT
V: TRBV5-1; J: TRBJ2-1; D: TRBD1; size: NA; CDR3: CASSQGAGTYNEQFF; DNA: TGCGCCAGCAGCCAGGGGGCGGGGACCTACAATGAGCAGTTCTTC
V: TRBV19; J: TRBJ1-2; D: NA; size: once; CDR3: CASSRPQGRYGYTF; DNA: TGTGCCAGTAGTAGGCCACAGGGTCGATATGGCTACACCTTC
V: TRBV2; J: TRBJ2-3; D: TRBD2; size: NA; CDR3: CASSITSDNTDTQYF; DNA: TGTGCCAGCAGTATAACTAGCGACAACACAGATACGCAGTATTTT
V: TRBV6-5; J: TRBJ2-2; D: TRBD1; size: NA; CDR3: CASRDRGPGTGELFF; DNA: TGTGCCAGCAGAGACAGGGGGCCGGGCACCGGGGAGCTGTTTTTT
V: TRBV10-3; J: TRBJ1-5; D: NA; size: NA; CDR3: CASQSGVGNQPQHF; DNA: TGTGCCTCACAGTCGGGGGTGGGCAATCAGCCCCAGCATTTT
V: TRBV6-6; J: TRBJ2-3; D: TRBD2; size: once; CDR3: CASSYSSLAGATQYF; DNA: TGTGCCAGCAGTTACTCGAGTCTAGCGGGTGCTACGCAGTATTTT
V: TRBV19; J: TRBJ1-3; D: TRBD1; size: NA; CDR3: CASNDRLGTGGNTIYF; DNA: TGTGCCAGTAATGATCGACTGGGGACAGGGGGAAACACCATATATTTT
V: TRBV5-1; J: TRBJ2-7; D: NA; size: NA; CDR3: CASSLLGETYEQYF; DNA: TGCGCCAGCAGCTTGCTCGGGGAAACCTACGAGCAGTACTTC
V: TRBV7-7; J: TRBJ1-4; D: TRBD1; size: NA; CDR3: CASSVGQGAFEKLFF; DNA: TGTGCCAGCAGCGTCGGACAGGGGGCTTTTGAAAAACTGTTTTTT
V: TRBV15; J: TRBJ2-1; D: NA; size: few; CDR3: CATQEAGNYNEQFF; DNA: TGTGCCACCCAAGAGGCGGGAAACTACAATGAGCAGTTCTTC
V: TRBV15; J: TRBJ1-3; D: TRBD1; size: NA; CDR3: CATSTTGTGPGNTIYF; DNA: TGTGCCACCAGTACTACCGGGACAGGGCCCGGAAACACCATATATTTT
V: TRBV15; J: TRBJ1-5; D: TRBD1; size: NA; CDR3: CATSDPGQGHSSNQPQHF; DNA: TGTGCCACCAGCGATCCGGGACAGGGACACAGTAGCAATCAGCCCCAGCATTTT
V: TRBV24-1; J: TRBJ1-5; D: TRBD1; size: once; CDR3: CATSDLHGTGEYSNQPQHF; DNA: TGTGCCACCAGTGATTTGCACGGGACAGGGGAATATAGCAATCAGCCCCAGCATTTT
V: TRBV20-1; J: TRBJ1-1; D: NA; size: NA; CDR3: CSASGVTESTEAFF; DNA: TGCAGTGCTAGTGGGGTGACAGAATCCACTGAAGCTTTCTTT
V: TRBV5-1; J: TRBJ1-2; D: TRBD1; size: few; CDR3: CASRDIKGGRGGYTF; DNA: TGCGCCAGCAGAGACATAAAAGGGGGCAGGGGTGGCTACACCTTC
V: TRBV4-1; J: TRBJ2-2; D: NA; size: NA; CDR3: CASSQVQYGEGPNTGELFF; DNA: TGCGCCAGCAGCCAAGTCCAGTATGGTGAGGGTCCGAACACCGGGGAGCTGTTTTTT
V: TRBV30; J: TRBJ1-3; D: NA; size: NA; CDR3: CAWLELPSGNTIYF; DNA: TGTGCCTGGCTAGAGCTCCCCTCTGGAAACACCATATATTTT
V: TRBV29-1; J: TRBJ2-7; D: TRBD2; size: NA; CDR3: CSVSSGVGEQYF; DNA: TGCAGCGTTAGTAGCGGGGTAGGCGAGCAGTACTTC
V: TRBV6-5; J: TRBJ1-5; D: TRBD1; size: NA; CDR3: CASNPDRGPGQPQHF; DNA: TGTGCCAGCAATCCGGACAGGGGGCCCGGTCAGCCCCAGCATTTT
V: TRBV11-2; J: TRBJ2-1; D: TRBD2; size: NA; CDR3: CASSFIGLAEQYNEQFF; DNA: TGTGCCAGCAGCTTTATTGGACTAGCGGAGCAATACAATGAGCAGTTCTTC
V: TRBV10-3; J: TRBJ2-7; D: NA; size: once; CDR3: CAISEGRASYEQYF; DNA: TGTGCCATCAGTGAGGGCAGGGCTTCCTACGAGCAGTACTTC
V: TRBV2; J: TRBJ1-4; D: NA; size: NA; CDR3: CASRTGENEKLFF; DNA: TGTGCCAGCAGGACAGGAGAAAATGAAAAACTGTTTTTT